Presented here are 30 T cell receptor beta chains from one specimen sequenced in a study of T cells in Graves' hyperthyroidism and ophthalmopathy. Researchers took RNA transcripts and amplified the TCR beta CDR3 regions from them. The study used the HTBI primer set for a first-round RT-PCR of the TCR CDR3. TCRdb itself ran the multiplex PCR reads through MiXCR, one entry per CDR3 protein. The sample holds some 92,000 distinct CDR3 sequences, around 40% seen once. Sequenced input: peripheral blood or thyroid tissue (not recorded which). All receptors derive from a woman aged 25 to 39 with Graves' hyperthyroidism.

This clonotype was picked up one time. The V call is TRBV9, the J call TRBJ2-5; 7 positions agree with TRBD1. Trimming took 3 bases from V and 2 from J; bases not matched to a gene: 1. Germline assignment: CDR1 SGDLS and CDR2 YYNGEE. This CDR3 is 13 amino acids long. CDR3 protein: CASSGQGQETQYF. The CDR3 region has the DNA TGTGCCAGCAGCGGACAGGGTCAAGAGACCCAGTACTTC.

A word on this clonotype: In this CDR3 the conserved last residue, phenylalanine or tryptophan, is missing, so a read error is likely. The chain employs TRBV7-9 and TRBJ1-6; D not resolved. Trimming took 2 bases from V and 7 from J, leaving 12 bases between them. Looked up from germline, CDR1 is SEHNR and CDR2 is FQNEAQ (reference sequence). This CDR3 is built from 15 residues. CDR3 residues: CASSLYQSENSPLHS. The DNA of the CDR3 is TGTGCCAGCAGCTTATATCAGAGTGAGAATTCACCCCTCCACTCT.

There are many counts of this clonotype. The chain carries TRBV4-1 and TRBJ2-2; possible D gene TRBD1, 5 bases. The CDR3 runs to 16 residues. Trimming left V 1 base short and J 1 base short, with 10 bases between. Germline values: CDR1 MGHRA, CDR2 YSYEKL. CDR3 sequence reads: CASSQVPGLNTGELFF. Here the CDR3 DNA reads TGCGCCAGCAGCCAAGTCCCAGGGCTGAACACCGGGGAGCTGTTTTTT.

This clonotype was observed at least ten times. This chain links TRBV28 with TRBJ1-2, with TRBD1 matching over 8 bases. This CDR3 has 14 amino acids. The V gene's germline CDR1 is MDHEN and CDR2 SYDVKM. With 4 bases clipped from V and 5 bases from J, the junction kept 6 bases outside the gene matches. The CDR3 DNA sequence: TGTGCCAGCAGTTCCCTCTACAGGGGGTATGGCTACACCTTC. Translated, it gives CASSSLYRGYGYTF.

The chain couples TRBV25-1 to TRBJ2-7; D may match TRBD1 or TRBD2 (5 bases each). Trimming removed 10 bases from V and 6 bases from J, with 28 bases in between. Germline V gene lookup returns CDR1 MGHDK and CDR2 SYGVNS. The CDR3 is 16 residues long. This chain's CDR3 is CATLGVGEPSICEQYF. The CDR3 DNA is TGTGCCACCCTGGGGGTAGGGGAGCCGTCAATATGCGAGCAGTACTTC.

The chain has TRBV15 and TRBJ2-5, with a possible D match to TRBD2 (6 bases). Germline V gene data show CDR1 as LNHNV and CDR2 as YYDKDF (reference sequence). The CDR3 has 11 residues. Trimming took off 4 bases at V and 9 bases at J, with 9 bases between the two ends. The CDR3 DNA sequence: TGTGCCACCAGCACGGGGGAGGCCCAGTACTTC. It specifies CATSTGEAQYF.

Comments on this clonotype: One end of the junction is discordant with germline, which a read error may explain. The V and J genes are TRBV20-1 and TRBJ2-7, with no clear D. The V gene's germline CDR1 is DFQATT and CDR2 SNEGSKA (reference sequence). The CDR3 spans 12 residues. CDR3 amino acids: CSVWVSSYEQHF. The CDR3 bases are TGCAGTGTGTGGGTGAGCTCCTACGAGCAGCACTTC.

This clonotype was observed many times. This chain joins TRBV13 and TRBJ2-2, with 7 bases aligning to TRBD1. V dropped 5 bases and J dropped 2; count of bases not matched to a gene: 11. CDR3 length: 17 amino acids. Germline CDR1 reads PRHDT; CDR2 reads FYEKMQ (reference sequence). The CDR3 nucleotides read TGTGCCAGCAGCCCCGGGACAGTAACCGATAACACCGGGGAGCTGTTTTTT. Amino acid sequence: CASSPGTVTDNTGELFF.

The V call is TRBV28, the J call TRBJ1-4; D remains ambiguous. The CDR3 extends over 15 amino acids. Germline assignment: CDR1 MDHEN and CDR2 SYDVKM. Trimming removed 6 bases at V and 5 bases at J, with 16 bases between. The CDR3 DNA is TGTGCCAGCAGCCCTGGGTGGGGAGGGAATGAAAAACTGTTTTTT. It yields the protein CASSPGWGGNEKLFF.

Concerning this clonotype: It is unclear where the CDR3 begins or ends on the DNA, so no DNA is shown, and the CDR3 is as TCRdb lists it. The gene calls are TRBV25-1 and TRBJ1-2. Germline V gene sequence: CDR1 MGHDK, CDR2 SYGVNS. The CDR3 contains 14 residues when both ends are counted. CDR3: CASSRGAVGSGNTF.

This chain uses TRBV7-9 with TRBJ2-7; weak D call: TRBD1 (6 bases). Germline V lookup: CDR1 SEHNR, CDR2 FQNEAQ (reference sequence). The CDR3 extends over 16 amino acids. V was clipped by 5 bases and J by 2 bases, with 19 bases between them. The CDR3 spells CASSPPTGTSTYEQYF. The CDR3 DNA is TGTGCCAGCAGCCCACCCACCGGGACATCTACCTACGAGCAGTACTTC.

The sample holds many counts of this clonotype. The genes are TRBV2 and TRBJ2-2; no firm D call. Germline V CDR1 and CDR2: SNHLY, FYNNEI. Trimming stripped 3 bases from V and 6 bases from J, with 5 bases between. The CDR3 has 12 amino acids. The CDR3 DNA sequence: TGTGCCAGCAGTGAGGTCGCCGGGGAGCTGTTTTTT. The encoded protein is CASSEVAGELFF.

This sequence joins TRBV7-9 and TRBJ2-3; 8 nucleotides agree with TRBD2. The V and J ends lost 7 bases and 6 bases, in that order; junction bases with no gene match: 12. Germline V gene sequence: CDR1 SEHNR, CDR2 FQNEAQ (reference sequence). The CDR3 extends over 15 amino acids. Written as DNA, the CDR3 is TGTGCCAGCATCCCTATAGCGGGATTTCTGGATACGCAGTATTTT. Protein sequence: CASIPIAGFLDTQYF.

The chain couples TRBV7-9 to TRBJ2-3; either TRBD1 or TRBD2 may supply D (5 bases each). The CDR3 is 15 residues long. V lost 5 bases and J 4 bases, leaving 16 bases between the germline ends. Germline values: CDR1 SEHNR, CDR2 FQNEAQ (reference sequence). Here the CDR3 reads CASSKVNRDADTQYF. Written as DNA, the CDR3 is TGTGCCAGCAGCAAAGTTAATCGGGACGCAGATACGCAGTATTTT.

This clonotype has at least ten counts. J is TRBJ2-2 and V is TRBV12-3 or TRBV12-4; weak D call: TRBD1 (6 bases). The CDR3 contains 14 residues. V was trimmed by 6 bases and J by 3 bases, leaving 11 bases between them. The CDR3 DNA is TGTGCCAGCAGACGGACAGCAGACACCGGGGAGCTGTTTTTT. Translation: CASRRTADTGELFF.

V gene TRBV10-3 combines with J gene TRBJ2-7, with D perhaps matching TRBD1 or TRBD2 (7 bases each). CDR1 and CDR2 from the germline V gene are ENHRY and SYGVKD. The V and J ends lost 3 bases and 3 bases respectively, with 12 bases between them. CDR3 size: 14 residues. The CDR3: CAISDSGTVYEQYF. CDR3 in DNA: TGTGCCATCAGTGACAGCGGGACAGTCTACGAGCAGTACTTC.

This clonotype came up many times. The genes are TRBV6-5 and TRBJ1-1; a possible D gene is TRBD1 (6 bases). The CDR3 sequence is 13 residues long. Germline values: CDR1 MNHEY, CDR2 SVGAGI. V lost 6 bases to trimming and J lost 7 bases, with 15 bases between them. Here the CDR3 reads CASRTTGGNEAFF. The CDR3 DNA is TGTGCCAGCAGGACAACGGGGGGCAATGAAGCTTTCTTT.

This clonotype was recorded at least ten times. The chain carries TRBV6-5 and TRBJ2-7; 7 positions agree with TRBD2. With V trimmed by 2 bases and J by 4 bases, 8 bases remained unmatched. This CDR3 contains 15 residues. Germline V gene data show CDR1 as MNHEY and CDR2 as SVGAGI. The chain's CDR3 is CASSYRGGSSYEQYF. Here the CDR3 DNA reads TGTGCCAGCAGTTACCGAGGCGGGAGTAGTTACGAGCAGTACTTC.

On this clonotype itself: The junction differs from germline at one of its ends, possibly a read error. The CDR3 region is CASSPGQGALANTICF. CDR3 coding DNA: TGTGCCAGCAGTCCAGGACAGGGCGCATTGGCAAACACCATATGTTTT. The chain combines TRBV2 with TRBJ1-3; TRBD1 aligns across 8 bases. The CDR3 loop spans 16 amino acids. Per germline, CDR1 SNHLY and CDR2 FYNNEI.

V gene TRBV20-1 combines with J gene TRBJ1-2; 9 nucleotides agree with TRBD1. The CDR3 has 13 residues. CDR1 and CDR2 (germline): DFQATT, SNEGSKA (reference sequence). With V trimmed by 6 bases and J by 8 bases, 10 bases remained unmatched. CDR3 bases: TGCAGTGCGACAACAGGGGGCGCAGGCGGCTACACCTTC. It encodes CSATTGGAGGYTF.

In its sample, this clonotype was seen many times. V usage is TRBV6-6 and J usage is TRBJ2-3, with D unclear. Germline loops: CDR1 MNHNY, CDR2 SVGAGI (reference sequence). There are 13 residues in the CDR3. V shed 11 bases and J shed 4 bases, with 16 bases lying between them. CDR3 amino acids: CAAKGGPADTQYF. The CDR3 region has the DNA TGTGCCGCTAAAGGTGGGCCTGCAGATACGCAGTATTTT.

To note about this clonotype: This may come from a read error, since a much larger clone is one base off. CDR3 sequence: CACSFGRPDTQYF. The CDR3 bases are TGTGCCTGCAGCTTTGGGAGGCCAGATACGCAGTATTTT. The chain joins TRBV7-2 to TRBJ2-3; D is possibly TRBD2 (6 bases). The CDR3 runs to 13 residues. CDR1 is SGHTA, CDR2 FQGNSA, per germline.

This clonotype was seen ten or more times. A single base separates this from a much larger clone, so it may be a read error. The chain is built from TRBV5-1 and TRBJ2-7; D may match TRBD1 or TRBD2 (5 bases each). CDR1 and CDR2 (germline): SGHRS, YFSETQ. The CDR3 covers 14 residues. The CDR3 sequence is CASSLDGTSYERYF. As DNA, the CDR3 is TGCGCCAGCAGCCTAGACGGGACGTCCTACGAGCGGTACTTC.

This clonotype was counted ten times or more. V gene TRBV7-9 combines with J gene TRBJ2-1; unclear D gene. Per the germline V gene, CDR1 is SEHNR and CDR2 is FQNEAQ (reference sequence). V gave up 5 bases and J gave up 5 bases, with 10 bases separating them. This CDR3 has 13 residues. In DNA form, the CDR3 reads TGTGCCAGCAGCCCGGCGATTAACAATGAGCAGTTCTTC. This translates into CASSPAINNEQFF.

The gene calls are TRBV19 and TRBJ2-3; D uncertain. The J call may be wrong; the DNA end is better matched by TRBJ1-5. Germline V lookup: CDR1 LNHDA, CDR2 SQIVND (reference sequence). CDR3 length: 13 amino acids. The CDR3 loop is CASSITSTDTQHF. The CDR3 DNA reads as TGTGCCAGTAGTATTACTAGCACAGATACGCAGCATTTT.

This clonotype has more than one count but fewer than ten. A much larger clone differs by one base, so this may be a read error. The rearrangement joins TRBV9 to TRBJ2-7; D is undetermined. This CDR3 has 12 residues. Germline CDR1 reads SGDLS; CDR2 reads YYNGEE. Trimming stripped 5 bases from V and 5 bases from J, with 11 bases between. CDR3 amino acids: CASSYQNDEQYF. The CDR3 DNA is TGTGCCAGCAGTTACCAGAACGACGAGCAGTACTTC.

This clonotype was counted at least ten times. Here the CDR3 reads CASSEWTQHF. The CDR3 DNA follows: TGTGCCAGCAGTGAATGGACCCAGCATTTT. The V and J genes are TRBV6-1 and TRBJ1-5; the D is unclear. The V gene's germline CDR1 is MNHNS and CDR2 SASEGT. The V and J ends lost 2 bases and 11 bases respectively, with 4 bases between them. The CDR3 covers 10 residues.

The chain uses TRBV2 and TRBJ2-3; 9 bases agree with TRBD1. In germline, CDR1 is SNHLY, CDR2 FYNNEI. CDR3 length equals 14 residues. Germline trimming cut 5 bases from V and 5 bases from J; bases unmatched to any gene: 5. The CDR3, as DNA: TGTGCCAGCAGTTCGACAGGGGGGCAAGATACGCAGTATTTT. As protein: CASSSTGGQDTQYF.

This clonotype has ten or more counts. The chain is built from TRBV7-9 and TRBJ2-7, with D perhaps assigned TRBD1 or TRBD2 (6 bases each). Germline V lookup: CDR1 SEHNR, CDR2 FQNEAQ (reference sequence). This CDR3 has 16 amino acids. Trimming removed 5 bases at V and 0 bases at J, with 17 bases between. This chain's CDR3 is CASSRGWGATSYEQYF. The CDR3 coding sequence is TGTGCCAGCAGCCGGGGGTGGGGGGCCACCTCCTACGAGCAGTACTTC.

This clonotype was counted at least ten times. The chain uses TRBV6-5 and TRBJ1-1; the D is unclear. Germline CDR1 MNHEY, CDR2 SVGAGI. The CDR3 is 13 residues long. V was shortened by 5 bases and J by 8 bases, with 15 bases between the two germline ends. The CDR3 here is CASSTRQSWEAFF. CDR3 coding DNA: TGTGCCAGCAGTACCCGCCAGTCGTGGGAAGCTTTCTTT.